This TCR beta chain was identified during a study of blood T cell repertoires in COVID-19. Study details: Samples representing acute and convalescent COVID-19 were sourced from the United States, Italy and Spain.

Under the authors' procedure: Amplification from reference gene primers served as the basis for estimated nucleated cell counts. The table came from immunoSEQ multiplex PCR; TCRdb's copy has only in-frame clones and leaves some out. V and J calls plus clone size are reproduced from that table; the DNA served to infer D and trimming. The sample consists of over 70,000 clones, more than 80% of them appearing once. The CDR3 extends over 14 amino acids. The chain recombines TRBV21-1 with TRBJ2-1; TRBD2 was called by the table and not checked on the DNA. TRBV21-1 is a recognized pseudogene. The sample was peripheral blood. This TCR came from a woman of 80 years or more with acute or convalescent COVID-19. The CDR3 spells CASSNGRLSDEQFF. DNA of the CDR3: TGTGCCAGCAGCAACGGGAGACTTTCCGATGAGCAGTTCTTC.